The 18 T cell receptor beta chains below all came from one sample that was sequenced in a study of beta chain features in type 1 diabetes. All of the isolated RNA was reverse transcribed, so expressed TCRB transcripts were sequenced. This table comes from immunoSEQ multiplex PCR, and its TCRdb copy is limited to in-frame clones, with some not included. This sample carries hundreds of thousands of clones, 13% to 15% of them seen once, and the ten largest clones take approximately 6.7%. The sequenced sample consisted of central memory CD4+ T cells from blood. The receptors derive from a young man in good health.

The chain couples TRBV25-1 to TRBJ1-2, with 7 bases that match TRBD1. The germline gives CDR1 MGHDK, CDR2 SYGVNS. V trimming: 3 bases; J trimming: 5 bases; junction bases outside the gene matches: 12. This CDR3 has 16 residues. In DNA, the CDR3 is TGTGCCAGCAGTGACCGGAGGGGGGCAGGGGGGTATGGCTACACCTTC. Protein sequence: CASSDRRGAGGYGYTF.

This clone was recorded a few times. The chain recombines TRBV7-2 with TRBJ2-1; a weak D match, TRBD2 (6 bases). The CDR3 is 15 amino acids. V was shortened by 1 base and J by 9 bases, with 16 bases between the two germline ends. The V gene's germline CDR1 is SGHTA and CDR2 FQGNSA. The CDR3: CASSLGPTSLGEQFF. The CDR3 DNA reads as TGTGCCAGCAGCTTAGGACCGACTAGTCTCGGTGAGCAGTTCTTC.

The CDR3 region has the DNA TGTGCCAGCCGCAGGGGTGCAACTAATGAAAAACTGTTTTTT. This encodes CASRRGATNEKLFF. The rearrangement uses TRBV2 and TRBJ1-4; D possibly corresponds to TRBD1 (6 bases). Germline CDR1 and CDR2: SNHLY and FYNNEI. The CDR3 has 14 amino acids. The V gene lost 8 bases and the J gene lost 0 bases, with 10 bases spanning the gap.

This clone appeared many times. The J gene is TRBJ2-7, the V gene TRBV19; maybe TRBD2 (6 bases). V shed 9 bases and J shed 5 bases, with 14 bases lying between them. CDR3 size: 12 residues. Germline lookup yields CDR1 LNHDA and CDR2 SQIVND (reference sequence). The CDR3 sequence: CASQTRRDEQYV. CDR3 nucleotide sequence: TGTGCCAGCCAGACTAGGCGGGACGAGCAGTACGTC.

This clone appeared a few times. The V gene is TRBV4-3, the J gene TRBJ1-2; D is uncertain. From germline, CDR1 is LGHNA and CDR2 YSLEER. The CDR3 is 16 amino acids. The ends were cut back, 1 base at V and 4 bases at J, with 16 bases in the middle. CDR3 sequence: CASSQGPLTTGYGYTF. The CDR3, as DNA: TGCGCCAGCAGCCAAGGACCCCTGACGACGGGCTATGGCTACACCTTC.

This clone showed up just a few times. The chain employs TRBV5-4 and TRBJ2-3; D gene unclear. Germline lookup yields CDR1 SGHNT and CDR2 YYREEE (reference sequence). The ends were cut back, 4 bases at V and 5 bases at J, with 11 bases in the middle. This CDR3 is built from 13 residues. This CDR3 reads CASSIDWGDTQYF. The CDR3 nucleotides are TGTGCCAGCAGCATCGACTGGGGAGATACGCAGTATTTT.

The chain carries TRBV19 and TRBJ1-5, with unresolved D. The CDR3 length is 13 residues. Germline assignment: CDR1 LNHDA and CDR2 SQIVND (reference sequence). Trimming shortened V by 4 bases and J by 2 bases, and 6 bases separated the two germline ends. Here the CDR3 reads CASSKEGNQPQHF. The CDR3 nucleotides read TGTGCCAGTAGTAAAGAAGGCAATCAGCCCCAGCATTTT.

The chain links TRBV2 to TRBJ1-4; D uncertain. The V gene's germline CDR1 is SNHLY and CDR2 FYNNEI. The CDR3 has 12 amino acids. Trimming took 8 bases from V and 6 from J, leaving 10 bases between them. The CDR3 is CASGLGHEKLFF. In DNA, the CDR3 is TGTGCCAGCGGGCTGGGCCATGAAAAACTGTTTTTT.

This clone occurred a few times. This chain uses TRBV11-3 with TRBJ1-1; no clear D gene. The V gene lost 3 bases and the J gene lost 2 bases, with 7 bases spanning the gap. CDR3 length equals 13 residues. Per the germline V gene, CDR1 is SGHNT and CDR2 is YENEEA. For the CDR3, the DNA is TGTGCCAGCAGCTTGAACCTCAACACTGAAGCTTTCTTT. Encoded protein: CASSLNLNTEAFF.

The chain uses TRBV5-6 and TRBJ1-4; D uncertain. The CDR3 is 16 residues long. Trimming left V 4 bases short and J 0 bases short, with 13 bases between. The germline CDR1 and CDR2 sequences are SGHDT and YYEEEE. The CDR3 DNA reads as TGTGCCAGCAGCCGAGTCGGCCTCACAACTAATGAAAAACTGTTTTTT. Residues: CASSRVGLTTNEKLFF.

This clone was seen a handful of times. V and J are TRBV19 and TRBJ1-2; 8 bases fit TRBD1. J lost 4 bases, V lost 3 bases, and 13 bases had no gene match. Germline CDR1 is LNHDA and CDR2 is SQIVND (reference sequence). The CDR3 contains 17 residues. The CDR3 sequence is CASSMGQGASGSYGYTF. CDR3 coding DNA: TGTGCCAGTAGTATGGGTCAGGGGGCAAGTGGTAGCTATGGCTACACCTTC.

This clone appeared a few times. The genes are TRBV10-3 and TRBJ2-7; no definite D call. This CDR3 region has 12 residues. Germline CDR1 ENHRY, CDR2 SYGVKD. The V gene lost 7 bases and the J gene lost 2 bases, with 9 bases spanning the gap. The CDR3 DNA reads TGTGCCATCACCGACCAAACCTACGAGCAGTACTTC. It is translated as CAITDQTYEQYF.

The J gene is TRBJ1-2, the V gene TRBV28; 7 bases map to TRBD1. Germline V gene sequence: CDR1 MDHEN, CDR2 SYDVKM. The V and J ends lost 5 bases and 2 bases, in that order; junction bases with no gene match: 8. The CDR3 consists of 15 residues. DNA for the CDR3: TGTGCCAGCAGTCCGACGGACAGGACCAACTATGGCTACACCTTC. Its translation is CASSPTDRTNYGYTF.

The chain is built from TRBV2 and TRBJ2-3, with D unclear. CDR3 length equals 15 residues. The germline gives CDR1 SNHLY, CDR2 FYNNEI. Trimming stripped 7 bases from V and 6 bases from J, with 20 bases between. The CDR3 coding sequence is TGTGCCAGCAAGTTTCAAGTTTCCTTAGCCGATACGCAGTATTTT. Amino acids: CASKFQVSLADTQYF.

This clone was detected a few times. The V call is TRBV11-2, the J call TRBJ2-5; the D gene is possibly TRBD2 (6 bases). V gave up 0 bases and J gave up 6 bases, with 14 bases separating them. This CDR3 has 15 residues. The germline V gene encodes CDR1 SGHAT and CDR2 FQNNGV. The CDR3 loop reads CASSLDLPGRQTQYF. The CDR3 DNA reads as TGTGCCAGCAGCTTAGATCTGCCAGGGAGGCAGACCCAGTACTTC.

CDR3 DNA: TGTGCCAGCAGCTTAGTACAGCGAGGCGAGCAGTACGTC. Amino acid sequence: CASSLVQRGEQYV. The chain couples TRBV7-8 to TRBJ2-7; D is unresolved. The V gene's germline CDR1 is SGHVS and CDR2 FQNEAQ. The CDR3 sequence is 13 residues long. With 1 base removed from V and 6 bases from J, the gap between germline ends came to 10 bases.

This clone occurred a few times. The gene calls are TRBV19 and TRBJ1-2, with a tentative D call TRBD1 (5 bases). This CDR3 contains 15 residues. Germline V gene data show CDR1 as LNHDA and CDR2 as SQIVND (reference sequence). The ends were cut back, 3 bases at V and 8 bases at J, with 19 bases in the middle. The CDR3 protein is CASSMKGPTVRGYTF. CDR3 in DNA: TGTGCCAGTAGTATGAAGGGACCTACGGTCCGGGGCTACACCTTC.

This clone was counted only a few times. The gene calls are TRBV11-3 and TRBJ2-5; the match to TRBD2 covers 10 bases. Germline V CDR1 and CDR2: SGHNT, YENEEA. The CDR3 loop spans 17 amino acids. The ends lost 0 bases at V and 0 bases at J; junction bases unmatched: 4. Here the CDR3 reads CASSLEVLAGDQETQYF. CDR3 nucleotides: TGTGCCAGCAGCTTAGAGGTGCTAGCGGGGGACCAAGAGACCCAGTACTTC.